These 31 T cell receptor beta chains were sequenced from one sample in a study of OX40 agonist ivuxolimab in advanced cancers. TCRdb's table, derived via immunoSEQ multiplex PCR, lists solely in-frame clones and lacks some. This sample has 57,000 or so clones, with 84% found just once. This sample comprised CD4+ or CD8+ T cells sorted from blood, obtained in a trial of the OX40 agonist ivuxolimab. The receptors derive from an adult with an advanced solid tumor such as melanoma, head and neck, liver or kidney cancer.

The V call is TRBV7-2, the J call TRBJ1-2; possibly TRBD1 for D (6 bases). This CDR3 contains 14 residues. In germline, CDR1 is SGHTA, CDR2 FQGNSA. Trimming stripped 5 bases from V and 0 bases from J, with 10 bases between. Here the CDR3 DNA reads TGTGCCAGCAGCGCACAGGGTACTAACTATGGCTACACCTTC. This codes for CASSAQGTNYGYTF.

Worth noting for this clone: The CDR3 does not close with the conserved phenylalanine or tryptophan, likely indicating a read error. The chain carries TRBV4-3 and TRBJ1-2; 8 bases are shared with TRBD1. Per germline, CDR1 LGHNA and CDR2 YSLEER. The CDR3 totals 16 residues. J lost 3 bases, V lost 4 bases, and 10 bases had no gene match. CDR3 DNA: TGCGCCAGCAGCCGCCTTTCCGGGACAGGAGACTATGGCTACACCCTC. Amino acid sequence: CASSRLSGTGDYGYTL.

CDR3 sequence reads: CASSPGVSGAHEQYF. The DNA for the CDR3 is TGTGCCAGCAGCCCTGGGGTTTCGGGGGCCCACGAGCAGTACTTC. This rearrangement joins TRBV4-2 to TRBJ2-7; D possibly uses TRBD1 or TRBD2 (6 bases each). The CDR3 totals 15 residues. Germline lookup yields CDR1 LGHNA and CDR2 YNFKEQ. Between the trimmed V and J ends, which lost 4 bases and 5 bases, there was a span of 18 bases.

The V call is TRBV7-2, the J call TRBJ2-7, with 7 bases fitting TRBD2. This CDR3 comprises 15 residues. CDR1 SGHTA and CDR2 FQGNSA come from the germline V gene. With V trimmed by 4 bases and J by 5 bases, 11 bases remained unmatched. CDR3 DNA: TGTGCCAGCAGCTGGAACCCAGCGGGAATCCACGAGCAGTACTTC. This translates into CASSWNPAGIHEQYF.

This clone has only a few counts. Written as DNA, the CDR3 is TGCGCCAGCAGTCAAAACGGACTTAAAATGGACGAGCAGTACTTC. This translates into CASSQNGLKMDEQYF. The J gene is TRBJ2-7, the V gene TRBV23-1; TRBD2 is a possible D gene (5 bases). TRBV23-1 is assigned to the ORF class and has an uncertain function. Trimming removed 2 bases from V and 5 bases from J, with 16 bases in between. This CDR3 spans 15 amino acids.

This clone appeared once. The CDR3 sequence: CALRGGNSPLHF. The CDR3 bases are TGTGCCCTGAGAGGGGGGAATTCACCCCTCCACTTT. The chain combines TRBV30 with TRBJ1-6, with a tentative D call TRBD1 (6 bases). CDR1 is GTSNPN, CDR2 SVGIG, per germline (reference sequence). CDR3 length equals 12 residues. The V and J ends lost 8 bases and 7 bases respectively, with 12 bases between them.

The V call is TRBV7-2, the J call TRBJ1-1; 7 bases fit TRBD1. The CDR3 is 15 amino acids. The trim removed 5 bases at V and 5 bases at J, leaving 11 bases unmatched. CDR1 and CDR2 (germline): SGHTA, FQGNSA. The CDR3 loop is CASSLGLTGSTEAFF. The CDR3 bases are TGTGCCAGCAGCCTAGGTTTGACAGGGAGTACTGAAGCTTTCTTT.

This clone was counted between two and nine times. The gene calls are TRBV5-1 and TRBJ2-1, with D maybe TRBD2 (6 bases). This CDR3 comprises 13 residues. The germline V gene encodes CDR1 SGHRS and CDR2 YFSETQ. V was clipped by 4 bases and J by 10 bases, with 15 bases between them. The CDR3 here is CASSETSRGEQFF. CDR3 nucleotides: TGCGCCAGCAGCGAGACTAGTCGCGGGGAGCAGTTCTTC.

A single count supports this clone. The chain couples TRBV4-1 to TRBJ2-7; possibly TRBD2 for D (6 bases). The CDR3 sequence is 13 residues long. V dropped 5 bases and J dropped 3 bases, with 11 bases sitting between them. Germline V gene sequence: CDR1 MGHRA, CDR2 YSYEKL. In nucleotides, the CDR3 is TGCGCCAGCAGCGGGGGACTGAACTACGAGCAGTACTTC. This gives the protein CASSGGLNYEQYF.

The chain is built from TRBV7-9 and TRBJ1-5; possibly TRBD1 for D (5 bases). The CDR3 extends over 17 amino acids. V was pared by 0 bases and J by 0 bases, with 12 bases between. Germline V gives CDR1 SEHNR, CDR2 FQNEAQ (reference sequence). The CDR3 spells CASSLAEGEPSNQPQHF. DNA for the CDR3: TGTGCCAGCAGCTTAGCTGAAGGGGAACCTAGCAATCAGCCCCAGCATTTT.

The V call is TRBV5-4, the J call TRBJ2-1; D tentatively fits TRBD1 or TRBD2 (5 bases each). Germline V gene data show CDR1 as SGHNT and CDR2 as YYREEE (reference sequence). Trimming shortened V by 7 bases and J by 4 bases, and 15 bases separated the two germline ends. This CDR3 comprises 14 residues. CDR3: CASHPGTEYNEQFF. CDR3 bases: TGTGCCAGCCATCCCGGGACCGAGTACAATGAGCAGTTCTTC.

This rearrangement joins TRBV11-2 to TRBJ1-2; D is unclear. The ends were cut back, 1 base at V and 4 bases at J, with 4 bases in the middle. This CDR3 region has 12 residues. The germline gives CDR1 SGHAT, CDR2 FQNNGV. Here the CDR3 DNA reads TGTGCCAGCAGCTTAGGAGCCTATGGCTACACCTTC. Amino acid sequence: CASSLGAYGYTF.

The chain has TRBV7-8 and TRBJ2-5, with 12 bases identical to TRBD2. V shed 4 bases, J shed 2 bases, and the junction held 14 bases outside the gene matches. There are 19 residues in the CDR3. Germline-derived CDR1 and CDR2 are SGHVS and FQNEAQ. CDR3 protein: CASSWGRTSGIFQQETQYF. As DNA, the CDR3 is TGTGCCAGCAGCTGGGGGAGGACTAGCGGGATATTCCAGCAAGAGACCCAGTACTTC.

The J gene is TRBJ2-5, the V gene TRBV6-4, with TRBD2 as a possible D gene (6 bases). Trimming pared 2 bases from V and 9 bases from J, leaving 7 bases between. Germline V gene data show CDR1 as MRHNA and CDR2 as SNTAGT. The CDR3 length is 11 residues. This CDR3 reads CASSDGGAQYF. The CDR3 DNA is TGTGCCAGCAGTGACGGCGGGGCCCAGTACTTC.

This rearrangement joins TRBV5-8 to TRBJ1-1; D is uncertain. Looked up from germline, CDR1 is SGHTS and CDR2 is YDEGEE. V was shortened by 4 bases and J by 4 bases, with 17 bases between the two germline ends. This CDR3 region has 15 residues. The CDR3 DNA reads TGTGCCAGCAGCCGGGGATCGGGTTCGTCCACTGAAGCTTTCTTT. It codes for CASSRGSGSSTEAFF.

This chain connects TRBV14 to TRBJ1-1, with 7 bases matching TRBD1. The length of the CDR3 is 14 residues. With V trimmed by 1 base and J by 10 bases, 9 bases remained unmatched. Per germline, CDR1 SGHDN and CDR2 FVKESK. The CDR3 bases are TGTGCCAGCAGCCAAGCAGTGGGGGGACAGTCAGCTTTCTTT. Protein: CASSQAVGGQSAFF.

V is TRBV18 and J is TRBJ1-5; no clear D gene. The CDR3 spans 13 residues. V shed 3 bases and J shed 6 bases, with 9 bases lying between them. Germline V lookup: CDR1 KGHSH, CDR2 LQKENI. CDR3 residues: CASSPVSSQPQHF. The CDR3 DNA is TGTGCCAGCTCACCGGTTTCGAGTCAGCCCCAGCATTTT.

The CDR3 reads CAISESTGRVHGYTF. In DNA, the CDR3 is TGTGCCATCAGTGAGTCGACTGGGAGGGTCCATGGCTACACCTTC. The V gene is TRBV10-3, the J gene TRBJ1-2, with D unclear. This CDR3 contains 15 residues. V shed 0 bases and J shed 6 bases, with 14 bases lying between them. Germline V gene data show CDR1 as ENHRY and CDR2 as SYGVKD.

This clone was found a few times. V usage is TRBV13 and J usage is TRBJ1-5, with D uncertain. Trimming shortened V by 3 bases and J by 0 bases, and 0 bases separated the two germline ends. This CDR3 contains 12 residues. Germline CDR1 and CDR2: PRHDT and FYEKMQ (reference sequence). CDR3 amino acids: CASSFSNQPQHF. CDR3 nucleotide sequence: TGTGCCAGCAGCTTTAGCAATCAGCCCCAGCATTTT.

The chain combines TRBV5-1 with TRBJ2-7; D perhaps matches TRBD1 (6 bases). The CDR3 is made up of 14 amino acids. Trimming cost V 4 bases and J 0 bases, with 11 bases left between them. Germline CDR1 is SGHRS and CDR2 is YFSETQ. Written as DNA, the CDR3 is TGCGCCAGCAGCCCTTGGACAGACTCCTACGAGCAGTACTTC. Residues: CASSPWTDSYEQYF.

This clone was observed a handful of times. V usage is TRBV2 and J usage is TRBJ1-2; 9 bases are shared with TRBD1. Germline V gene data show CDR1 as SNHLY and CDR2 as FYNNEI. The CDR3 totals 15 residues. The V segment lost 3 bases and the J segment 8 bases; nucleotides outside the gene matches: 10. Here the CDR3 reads CASSDLPGTGRGYTF. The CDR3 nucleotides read TGTGCCAGCAGTGACCTCCCGGGGACAGGGCGGGGCTACACCTTC.

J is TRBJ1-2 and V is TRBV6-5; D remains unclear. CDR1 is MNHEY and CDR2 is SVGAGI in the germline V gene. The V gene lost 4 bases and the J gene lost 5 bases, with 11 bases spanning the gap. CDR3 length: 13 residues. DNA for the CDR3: TGTGCCAGCAGTTTGAACGGGCAGTATGGCTACACCTTC. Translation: CASSLNGQYGYTF.

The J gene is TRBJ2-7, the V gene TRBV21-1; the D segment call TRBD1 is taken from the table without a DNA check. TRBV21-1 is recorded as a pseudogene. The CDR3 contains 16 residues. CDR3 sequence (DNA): TGTGCCAGCAGCAAAAAGGGGACAGGGGGGCCCTACGAGCAGTACTTC. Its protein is CASSKKGTGGPYEQYF.

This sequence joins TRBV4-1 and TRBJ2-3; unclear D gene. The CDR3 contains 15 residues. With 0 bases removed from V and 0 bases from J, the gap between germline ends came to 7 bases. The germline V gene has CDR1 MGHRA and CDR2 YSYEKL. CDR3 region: CASSQEGLSTDTQYF. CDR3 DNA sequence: TGCGCCAGCAGCCAAGAAGGCCTTAGCACAGATACGCAGTATTTT.

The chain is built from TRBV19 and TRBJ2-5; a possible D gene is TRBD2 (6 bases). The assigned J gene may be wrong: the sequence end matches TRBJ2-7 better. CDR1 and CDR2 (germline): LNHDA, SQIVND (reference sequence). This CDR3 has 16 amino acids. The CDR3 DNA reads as TGTGCCAGTAGTCTAAGGGGAAGCGGGTCCCCCTACGAGCAGTACTTC. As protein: CASSLRGSGSPYEQYF.

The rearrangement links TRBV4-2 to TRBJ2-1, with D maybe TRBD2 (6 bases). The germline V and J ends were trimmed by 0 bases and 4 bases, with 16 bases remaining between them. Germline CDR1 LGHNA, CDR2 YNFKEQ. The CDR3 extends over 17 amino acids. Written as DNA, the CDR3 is TGTGCCAGCAGCCAAGATACTGCAATTAGCGGTTACAATGAGCAGTTCTTC. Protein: CASSQDTAISGYNEQFF.

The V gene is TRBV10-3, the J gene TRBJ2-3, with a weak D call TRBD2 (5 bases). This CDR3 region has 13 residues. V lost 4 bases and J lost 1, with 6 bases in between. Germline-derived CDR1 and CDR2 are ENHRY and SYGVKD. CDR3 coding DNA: TGTGCCATCAGTGCCGGGGGCACAGATACGCAGTATTTT. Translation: CAISAGGTDTQYF.

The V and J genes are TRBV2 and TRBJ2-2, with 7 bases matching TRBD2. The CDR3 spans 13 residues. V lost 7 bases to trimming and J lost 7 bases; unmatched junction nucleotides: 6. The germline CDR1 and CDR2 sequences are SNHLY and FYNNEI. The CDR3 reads CASNGGGVGELFF. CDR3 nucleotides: TGTGCCAGCAATGGGGGAGGGGTCGGGGAGCTGTTTTTT.

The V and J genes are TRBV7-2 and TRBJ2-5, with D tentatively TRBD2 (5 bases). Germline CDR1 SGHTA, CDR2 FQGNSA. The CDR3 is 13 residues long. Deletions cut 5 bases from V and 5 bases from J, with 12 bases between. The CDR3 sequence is CASSIGLGETQYF. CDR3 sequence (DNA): TGTGCCAGCAGCATTGGACTGGGGGAGACCCAGTACTTC. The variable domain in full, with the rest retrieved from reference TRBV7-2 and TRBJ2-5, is GAGVSQSPSNKVTEKGKDVELRCDPISGHTALYWYRQSLGQGLEFLIYFQGNSAPDKSGLPSDRFSAERTGGSVSTLTIQRTQQEDSAVYLCASSIGLGETQYFGPGTRLLVL.

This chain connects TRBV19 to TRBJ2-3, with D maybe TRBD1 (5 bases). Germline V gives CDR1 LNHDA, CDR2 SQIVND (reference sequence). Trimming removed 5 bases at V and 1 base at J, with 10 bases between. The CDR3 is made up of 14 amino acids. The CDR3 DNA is TGTGCCAGTAGTCCAGGGTTGGGCACAGATACGCAGTATTTT. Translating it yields CASSPGLGTDTQYF.

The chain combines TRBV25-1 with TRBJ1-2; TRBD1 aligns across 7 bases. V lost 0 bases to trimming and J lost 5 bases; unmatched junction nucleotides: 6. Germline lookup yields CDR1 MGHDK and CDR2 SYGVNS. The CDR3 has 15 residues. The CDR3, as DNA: TGTGCCAGCAGTGAATATAAAGGGACAGAATATGGCTACACCTTC. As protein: CASSEYKGTEYGYTF.